This TCR beta chain was sequenced for a study of response to subunit inactivated influenza vaccine. Points from the study as a whole: Each seasonal influenza vaccination recruits few new T cells, the authors suggested.

TCRdb called the RT-PCR reads again in MiXCR, with one record for every CDR3 protein. The sample shows roughly 760,000 distinct CDR3 sequences, 21% of them seen only once. Germline V gene sequence: CDR1 MGHRA, CDR2 YSYEKL. The V segment lost 4 bases and the J segment 4 bases; nucleotides outside the gene matches: 6. The CDR3 is made up of 14 amino acids. The sample holds many counts of this clonotype. Its specificity is not known. V and J are TRBV4-1 and TRBJ2-7; TRBD1 matches at 8 bases. The source is a man between 50 and 59 years old who received an inactivated influenza vaccine. The sample consisted of PBMCs from blood, taken around 5 days after vaccination. CDR3 DNA: TGCGCCAGCAGCCCCCGACAGGGGAGGTACGAGCAGTACTTC. It yields the protein CASSPRQGRYEQYF.